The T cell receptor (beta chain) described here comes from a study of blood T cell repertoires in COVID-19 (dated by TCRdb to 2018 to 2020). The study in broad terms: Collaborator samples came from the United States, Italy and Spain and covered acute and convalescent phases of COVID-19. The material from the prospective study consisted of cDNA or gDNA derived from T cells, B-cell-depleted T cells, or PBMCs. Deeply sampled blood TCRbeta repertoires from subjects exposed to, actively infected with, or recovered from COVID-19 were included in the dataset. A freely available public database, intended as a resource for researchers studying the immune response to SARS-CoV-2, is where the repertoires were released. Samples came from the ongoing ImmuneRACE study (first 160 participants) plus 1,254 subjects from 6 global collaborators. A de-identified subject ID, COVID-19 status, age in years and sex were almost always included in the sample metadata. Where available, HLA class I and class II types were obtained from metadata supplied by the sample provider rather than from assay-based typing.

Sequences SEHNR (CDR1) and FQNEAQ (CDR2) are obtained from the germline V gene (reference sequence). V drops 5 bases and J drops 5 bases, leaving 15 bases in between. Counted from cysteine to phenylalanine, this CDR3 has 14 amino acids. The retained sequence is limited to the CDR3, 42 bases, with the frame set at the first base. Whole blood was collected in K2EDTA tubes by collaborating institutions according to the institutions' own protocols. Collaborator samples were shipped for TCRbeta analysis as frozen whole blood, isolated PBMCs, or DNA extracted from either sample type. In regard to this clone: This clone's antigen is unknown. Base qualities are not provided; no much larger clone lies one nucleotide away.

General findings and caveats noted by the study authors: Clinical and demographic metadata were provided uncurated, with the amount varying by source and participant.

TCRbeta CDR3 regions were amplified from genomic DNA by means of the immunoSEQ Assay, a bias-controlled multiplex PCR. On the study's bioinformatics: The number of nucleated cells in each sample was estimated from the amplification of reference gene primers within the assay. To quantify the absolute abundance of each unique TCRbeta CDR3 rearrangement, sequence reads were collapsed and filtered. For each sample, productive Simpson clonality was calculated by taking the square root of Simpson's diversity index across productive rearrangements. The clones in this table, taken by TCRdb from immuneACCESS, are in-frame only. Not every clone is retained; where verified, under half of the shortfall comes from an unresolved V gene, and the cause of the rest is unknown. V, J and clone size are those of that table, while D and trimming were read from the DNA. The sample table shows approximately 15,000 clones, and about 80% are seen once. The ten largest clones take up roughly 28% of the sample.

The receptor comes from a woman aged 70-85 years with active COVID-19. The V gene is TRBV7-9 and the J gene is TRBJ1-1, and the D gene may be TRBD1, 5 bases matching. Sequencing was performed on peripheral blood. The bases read TGTGCCAGCAGCCCCTCGGGGGGAGGGACTGAAGCTTTCTTT. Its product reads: CASSPSGGGTEAFF. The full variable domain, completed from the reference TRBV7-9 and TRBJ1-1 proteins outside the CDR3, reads DTGVSQNPRHKITKRGQNVTFRCDPISEHNRLYWYRQTLGQGPEFLTYFQNEAQLEKSRLLSDRFSAERPKGSFSTLEIQRTEQGDSAMYLCASSPSGGGTEAFFGQGTRLTVV.